The T cell receptor beta chain described here comes from a study of blood T cell repertoires in COVID-19. Whole-study context: COVID-19 samples from acute and convalescent phases originated in the United States, Italy and Spain. The analysed material was cDNA or gDNA that came from T cells, B-cell-depleted T cells, or PBMCs.

The authors' processing: Nucleated cell number was recorded as an estimate derived from reference gene primer amplification. Profiling relied on immunoSEQ multiplex PCR, and the TCRdb table lists in-frame clones only, not all of them. V, J and clone size were drawn from that table, and D and trimming were deduced from the DNA. The top ten clones hold just over 0.7% of a sample with more than 200,000 clones, 75% to 90% of them seen once. The CDR3 has 19 amino acids. Germline CDR1 reads MNHEY; CDR2 reads SMNVEV (reference sequence). J lost 0 bases, V lost 3 bases, and 11 bases had no gene match. V gene TRBV27 combines with J gene TRBJ2-1; the match to TRBD2 covers 10 bases. What was sequenced was peripheral blood. The TCR originated in a middle-aged man with acute or convalescent COVID-19. CDR3 protein: CASSFPSGRASSSYNEQFF. The CDR3 DNA reads TGTGCCAGCAGTTTCCCGAGCGGGAGGGCGTCAAGCTCCTACAATGAGCAGTTCTTC.